This TCR beta chain appears in the sequencing data of a study of T cells in Graves' hyperthyroidism and ophthalmopathy. Study-level information: Pretreatment peripheral blood was obtained at initial diagnosis. Study-wide results and limits: Blood held most thyroid clonotypes expanded above 0.001 frequency.

V was cut by 0 bases and J by 8 bases, with 13 bases left in between. CDR1 and CDR2 from the germline V gene are SQVTM and ANQGSEA. The CDR3 loop spans 13 amino acids. As regards this clonotype: Its antigen is not identified.

Patients were aged 18 to 65, had disease duration under 2 months, and had newly diagnosed hyperthyroidism. The study excluded patients with uncontrolled infection, other autoimmune disease, pregnancy or lactation. RNA transcripts yielded amplified TCR beta CDR3 regions. RT-PCR in the first round (using the HTBI primer set) targeted the TCR CDR3. TCRdb ran MiXCR on the multiplex PCR reads and lists one entry per CDR3 protein. Counted here are around 350,000 distinct CDR3 sequences, about a fifth occurring once; the ten biggest clones make up about 3.7%. The receptor comes from a young woman with Graves' hyperthyroidism. The rearrangement links TRBV29-1 to TRBJ1-1; no definite D call. The sample consisted of blood. CDR3: CSVEDWRRNEAFF. The CDR3 nucleotides are TGCAGCGTTGAAGATTGGCGGCGAAACGAAGCTTTCTTT.